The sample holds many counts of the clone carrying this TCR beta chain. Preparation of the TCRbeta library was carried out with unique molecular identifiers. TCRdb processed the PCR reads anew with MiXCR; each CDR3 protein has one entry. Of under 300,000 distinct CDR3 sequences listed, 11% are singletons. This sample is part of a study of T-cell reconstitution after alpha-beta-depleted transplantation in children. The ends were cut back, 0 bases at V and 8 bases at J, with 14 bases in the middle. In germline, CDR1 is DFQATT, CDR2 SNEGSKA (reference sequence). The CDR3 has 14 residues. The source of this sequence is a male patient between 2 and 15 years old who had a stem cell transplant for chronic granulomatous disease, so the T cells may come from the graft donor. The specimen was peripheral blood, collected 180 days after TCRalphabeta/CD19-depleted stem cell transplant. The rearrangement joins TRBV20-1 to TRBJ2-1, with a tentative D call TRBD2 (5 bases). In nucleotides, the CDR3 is TGCAGTGCTAGAGAATCGGGCCGAGGGCATGAGCAGTTCTTC. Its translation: CSARESGRGHEQFF.